These T cell receptor beta chains were read from a single sample in a study of cytomegalovirus exposure and HLA in healthy donors. This table comes from immunoSEQ multiplex PCR, and its TCRdb copy is limited to in-frame clones, with some not included. The sample shows approximately 140,000 clones, about four fifths of them seen only once. The specimen was PBMCs. The receptor set was obtained from a young man in good health and CMV-seronegative. Each CDR3 is given with its conserved first and last residue. Each record gives: V gene, J gene, CDR3 protein.

>TRBV30|TRBJ1-1
CAWNLVPGTEAFF
>TRBV27|TRBJ1-5
CASSKGSTAQRQPQNF
>TRBV5-1|TRBJ2-1
CASRSGTSGGTTYNEQFF
>TRBV11-1|TRBJ2-1
CASSLVGGRGEQFF
>TRBV18|TRBJ2-7
CASSPDTQGCQQYF
>TRBV27|TRBJ2-7
CASSLRQGVEQYF
>TRBV30|TRBJ2-1
CAWSVLFDNEQFF
>TRBV5-1|TRBJ2-1
CASSFDPGGLGANEQFF
>TRBV28|TRBJ2-2
CASSRGDTPNTGELFF
>TRBV2|TRBJ2-1
CARGTSGGSSYNEQFF
>TRBV19|TRBJ1-5
CASRLQGSNQPQHF
>TRBV28|TRBJ2-5
CASSSPESRETQYF
>TRBV28|TRBJ1-2
CASSSWSGGTYGYTF
>TRBV2|TRBJ1-5
CASRGTYSNQPQHF
>TRBV25-1|TRBJ1-1
CASSGTTQGLNTEAFF
>TRBV6-1|TRBJ1-5
CASSDQGQNQPQHF